The 12 T cell receptor beta chains listed next were all sequenced from one sample in a study of vaccination and CD4 T cells after COVID-19. The assay that was used to sequence DNA from cultured CD4+ T cells was the Oncomine TCR Beta short-read assay. TCRdb used MiXCR to reprocess the PCR reads, holding one entry per CDR3 protein. The data show 15,000 to 20,000 distinct CDR3 sequences, approximately 50% seen once. For these TCRs, the target antigens are not known. Sample treatment: roughly 10-day PBMC culture with coronavirus spike peptide pools or control peptides (ViraFEST assay). The source material was CD4+ T cells from blood, cultured in vitro, sampled before SARS-CoV-2 vaccination. Receptors originate from a human donor who had recovered from COVID-19.

The CDR3, as DNA: TGTGCCAGCAGTTACGGGTTAGGCACTGAAGCTTTCTTT. This translates into CASSYGLGTEAFF. The V and J genes are TRBV6-5 and TRBJ1-1; no firm D call. The CDR3 contains 13 residues. Trimming removed 2 bases from V and 4 bases from J, with 8 bases in between. From germline, CDR1 is MNHEY and CDR2 SVGAGI.

This clonotype was detected a few times. The chain joins TRBV6-2 or TRBV6-3 to TRBJ1-1; 7 bases are a match to TRBD1. The ends lost 6 bases at V and 1 base at J; junction bases unmatched: 5. The length of the CDR3 is 14 residues. CDR1 MNHEY and CDR2 SVGEGT come from the germline V gene. CDR3 loop: CASSGNRGNTEAFF. Written as DNA, the CDR3 is TGTGCCAGCAGCGGCAACAGGGGGAACACTGAAGCTTTCTTT.

The chain recombines TRBV5-4 with TRBJ2-5; 8 nucleotides agree with TRBD2. V trimming: 4 bases; J trimming: 5 bases; junction bases outside the gene matches: 7. CDR3 length equals 14 residues. Germline V gene sequence: CDR1 SGHNT, CDR2 YYREEE (reference sequence). The CDR3 region is CASSKERGGETQYF. In nucleotides, the CDR3 is TGTGCCAGCAGCAAGGAACGGGGGGGGGAGACCCAGTACTTC.

V and J are TRBV12-3 or TRBV12-4 and TRBJ1-5; D gene ambiguous. Trimming left V 6 bases short and J 4 bases short, with 10 bases between. The CDR3 spans 13 residues. The CDR3: CASRGSGNQPQHF. As DNA, the CDR3 is TGTGCCAGCAGGGGTAGCGGGAATCAGCCCCAGCATTTT.

The rearrangement uses TRBV7-2 and TRBJ2-1; a possible D gene is TRBD1 (6 bases). V was trimmed by 1 base and J by 7 bases, leaving 14 bases between them. Germline V lookup: CDR1 SGHTA, CDR2 FQGNSA. This CDR3 has 15 amino acids. DNA of the CDR3: TGTGCCAGCAGCTTAGGAGGGGGAAACCTAAATGAGCAGTTCTTC. Translating it yields CASSLGGGNLNEQFF. Using reference TRBV7-2 and TRBJ2-1 for the parts outside the CDR3, the full variable domain is GAGVSQSPSNKVTEKGKDVELRCDPISGHTALYWYRQSLGQGLEFLIYFQGNSAPDKSGLPSDRFSAERTGGSVSTLTIQRTQQEDSAVYLCASSLGGGNLNEQFFGPGTRLTVL.

This clonotype was seen more than once but under ten times. The V gene is TRBV7-9, the J gene TRBJ2-2, with 8 bases fitting TRBD1. The CDR3 covers 16 residues. Germline V CDR1 and CDR2: SEHNR, FQNEAQ (reference sequence). The V and J ends lost 5 bases and 3 bases, in that order; junction bases with no gene match: 8. The CDR3 sequence: CASSADRAGYTGELFF. The CDR3 nucleotides read TGTGCCAGCAGCGCGGACAGGGCTGGATACACCGGGGAGCTGTTTTTT.

This rearrangement joins TRBV6-1 to TRBJ2-7; D remains ambiguous. This CDR3 spans 14 amino acids. Deletions cut 4 bases from V and 6 bases from J, with 16 bases between. Germline-derived CDR1 and CDR2 are MNHNS and SASEGT. CDR3 DNA sequence: TGTGCCAGCAGTGTATCGGTTTCGGAAACCGAGCAGTACTTC. The encoded protein is CASSVSVSETEQYF.

The V call is TRBV7-9, the J call TRBJ1-1; 10 nucleotides match TRBD1. The CDR3 covers 13 residues. The V and J ends lost 3 bases and 7 bases, in that order; junction bases with no gene match: 2. Germline values: CDR1 SEHNR, CDR2 FQNEAQ (reference sequence). CDR3 nucleotide sequence: TGTGCCAGCAGCTTGGGACAGGGGCGTGAAGCTTTCTTT. This encodes CASSLGQGREAFF.

The chain is built from TRBV7-2 and TRBJ2-5; D uncertain. The V and J ends lost 4 bases and 0 bases respectively, with 15 bases between them. The germline gives CDR1 SGHTA, CDR2 FQGNSA. This CDR3 has 16 residues. CDR3 DNA sequence: TGTGCCAGCAGCTCACCGGTTTGGGCTCACCAAGAGACCCAGTACTTC. Its protein product is CASSSPVWAHQETQYF.

There are a few counts of this clonotype. CDR3 protein: CASSEQTWDEQYF. The CDR3 coding sequence is TGTGCCAGCAGCGAGCAAACATGGGACGAGCAGTACTTC. The rearrangement joins TRBV5-6 to TRBJ2-7, with no clear D. The V end lost 4 bases, the J end lost 5 bases, and 13 bases lay between the germline ends. CDR1 and CDR2 from the germline V gene are SGHDT and YYEEEE. CDR3 size: 13 residues.

The chain joins TRBV12-5 to TRBJ1-1, with 11 bases aligning to TRBD1. The CDR3 is 15 amino acids. With 6 bases clipped from V and 4 bases from J, the junction kept 7 bases outside the gene matches. Germline values: CDR1 LGHNT, CDR2 FRNRAP. The CDR3 nucleotides read TGTGCTAGTGGCTCGGGACAGGGGGTGGGCACTGAAGCTTTCTTT. This codes for CASGSGQGVGTEAFF.

This clonotype was counted only a few times. This sequence joins TRBV6-1 and TRBJ1-6; D is unclear. Germline V gene sequence: CDR1 MNHNS, CDR2 SASEGT. This CDR3 region has 14 residues. V lost 4 bases and J lost 9, with 13 bases in between. The CDR3 DNA reads TGTGCCAGCAGTGGGGCCTCGTTGGGTTCACCCCTCCACTTT. It encodes CASSGASLGSPLHF.